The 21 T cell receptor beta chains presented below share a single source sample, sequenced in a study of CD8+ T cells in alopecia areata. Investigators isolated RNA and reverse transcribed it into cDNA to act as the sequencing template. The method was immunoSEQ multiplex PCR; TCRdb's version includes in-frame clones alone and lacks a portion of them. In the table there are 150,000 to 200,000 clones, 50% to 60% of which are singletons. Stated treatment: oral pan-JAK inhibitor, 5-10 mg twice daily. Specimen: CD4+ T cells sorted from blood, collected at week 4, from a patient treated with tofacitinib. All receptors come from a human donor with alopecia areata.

The CDR3 DNA sequence: TGTGCCACCAGCGGCGTACAGGGTACCGGGGAGCTGTTTTTT. Translated, it gives CATSGVQGTGELFF. V is TRBV15 and J is TRBJ2-2; TRBD1 might be the D (6 bases). CDR1 is LNHNV and CDR2 is YYDKDF in the germline V gene (reference sequence). The CDR3 runs to 14 residues. Trimming removed 5 bases from V and 5 bases from J, with 12 bases in between.

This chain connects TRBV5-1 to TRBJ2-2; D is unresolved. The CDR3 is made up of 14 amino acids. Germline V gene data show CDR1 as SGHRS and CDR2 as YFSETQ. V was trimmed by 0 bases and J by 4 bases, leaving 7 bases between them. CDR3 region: CASSLDLLTGELFF. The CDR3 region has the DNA TGCGCCAGCAGCTTGGATCTGCTCACCGGGGAGCTGTTTTTT.

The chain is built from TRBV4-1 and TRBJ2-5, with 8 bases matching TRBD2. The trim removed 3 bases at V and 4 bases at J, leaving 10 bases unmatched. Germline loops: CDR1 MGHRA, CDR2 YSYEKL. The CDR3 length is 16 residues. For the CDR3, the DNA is TGCGCCAGCAGCCAGTTTAGCGGGGAGGCGGGAGAGACCCAGTACTTC. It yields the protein CASSQFSGEAGETQYF.

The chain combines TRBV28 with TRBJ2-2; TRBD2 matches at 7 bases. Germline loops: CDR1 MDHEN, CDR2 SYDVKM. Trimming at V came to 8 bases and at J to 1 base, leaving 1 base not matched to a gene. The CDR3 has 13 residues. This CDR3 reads CASRGGNTGELFF. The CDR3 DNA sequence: TGTGCCAGCCGCGGGGGGAACACCGGGGAGCTGTTTTTT.

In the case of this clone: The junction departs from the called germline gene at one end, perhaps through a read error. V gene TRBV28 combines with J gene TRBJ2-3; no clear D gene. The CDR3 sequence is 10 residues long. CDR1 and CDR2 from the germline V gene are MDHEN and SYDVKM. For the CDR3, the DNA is TGTGCCAGCAGCAGAGATACGCAGTATTTT. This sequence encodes CASSRDTQYF.

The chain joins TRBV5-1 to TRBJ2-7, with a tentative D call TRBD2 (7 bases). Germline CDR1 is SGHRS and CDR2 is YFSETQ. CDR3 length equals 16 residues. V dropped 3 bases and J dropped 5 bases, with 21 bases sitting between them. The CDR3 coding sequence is TGCGCCAGCAGCTACTCCGGAGGGGGGGGCCGAAACGAGCAGTACTTC. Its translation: CASSYSGGGGRNEQYF.

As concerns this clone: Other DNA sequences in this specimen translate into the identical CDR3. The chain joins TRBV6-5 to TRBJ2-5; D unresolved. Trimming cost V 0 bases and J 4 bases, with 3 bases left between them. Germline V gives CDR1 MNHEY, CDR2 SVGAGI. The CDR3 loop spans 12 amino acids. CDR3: CASSYSRETQYF. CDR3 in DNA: TGTGCCAGCAGTTACTCGAGAGAGACCCAGTACTTC.

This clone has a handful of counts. This CDR3 is CASSFRGNGNTEAFF. DNA for the CDR3: TGTGCCAGCAGCTTCCGCGGGAATGGAAACACTGAAGCTTTCTTT. The chain couples TRBV5-6 to TRBJ1-1; D is unclear. The germline V and J ends were trimmed by 2 bases and 2 bases, with 13 bases remaining between them. Germline-derived CDR1 and CDR2 are SGHDT and YYEEEE. The CDR3 runs 15 residues.

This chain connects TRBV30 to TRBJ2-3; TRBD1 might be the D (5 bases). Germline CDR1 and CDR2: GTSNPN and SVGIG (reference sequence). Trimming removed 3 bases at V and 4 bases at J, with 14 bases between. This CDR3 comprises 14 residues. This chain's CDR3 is CAWRRVLGADTQYF. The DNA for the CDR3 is TGTGCCTGGAGACGAGTCCTAGGGGCAGATACGCAGTATTTT.

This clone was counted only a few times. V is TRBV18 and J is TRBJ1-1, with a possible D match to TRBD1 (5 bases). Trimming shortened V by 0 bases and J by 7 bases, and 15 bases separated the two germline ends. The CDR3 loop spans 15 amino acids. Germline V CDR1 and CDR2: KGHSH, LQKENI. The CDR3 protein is CASSPPGQSPDEAFF. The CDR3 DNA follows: TGTGCCAGCTCACCACCGGGGCAGAGCCCTGATGAAGCTTTCTTT.

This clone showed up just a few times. CDR3 loop: CASSWTGGETDTQYF. Written as DNA, the CDR3 is TGTGCCAGCAGCTGGACAGGGGGAGAGACAGATACGCAGTATTTT. The chain has TRBV28 and TRBJ2-3; 10 bases map to TRBD1. The germline V gene has CDR1 MDHEN and CDR2 SYDVKM. There are 15 residues in the CDR3. V lost 6 bases and J lost 3; bases outside the gene matches: 6.

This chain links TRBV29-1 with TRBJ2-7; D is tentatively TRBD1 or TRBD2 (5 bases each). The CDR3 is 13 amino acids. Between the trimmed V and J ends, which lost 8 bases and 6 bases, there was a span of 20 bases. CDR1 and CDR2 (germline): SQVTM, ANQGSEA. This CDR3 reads CSHGTGTSGEQYF. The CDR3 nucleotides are TGCAGCCACGGGACCGGGACCAGCGGCGAGCAGTACTTC.

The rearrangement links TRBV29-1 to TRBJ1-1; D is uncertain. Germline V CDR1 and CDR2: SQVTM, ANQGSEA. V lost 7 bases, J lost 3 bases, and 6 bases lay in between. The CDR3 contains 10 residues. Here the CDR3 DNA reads TGCAGCGCCTTAGACACTGAAGCTTTCTTT. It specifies CSALDTEAFF.

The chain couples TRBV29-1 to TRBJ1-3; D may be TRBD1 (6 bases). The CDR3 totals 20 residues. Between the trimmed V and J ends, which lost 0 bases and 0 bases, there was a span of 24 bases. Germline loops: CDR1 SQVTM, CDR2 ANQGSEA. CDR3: CSVEDSGTRDFWDSGNTIYF. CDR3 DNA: TGCAGCGTTGAAGATTCAGGGACACGGGATTTTTGGGACTCTGGAAACACCATATATTTT.

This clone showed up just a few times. For the CDR3, the DNA is TGTGCCAGCAGCTTATCAGGGGGAGACGAAAAACTGTTTTTT. It yields the protein CASSLSGGDEKLFF. The chain employs TRBV7-9 and TRBJ1-4; 7 bases line up with TRBD1. From germline, CDR1 is SEHNR and CDR2 FQNEAQ (reference sequence). With 2 bases clipped from V and 8 bases from J, the junction kept 5 bases outside the gene matches. The CDR3 runs to 14 residues.

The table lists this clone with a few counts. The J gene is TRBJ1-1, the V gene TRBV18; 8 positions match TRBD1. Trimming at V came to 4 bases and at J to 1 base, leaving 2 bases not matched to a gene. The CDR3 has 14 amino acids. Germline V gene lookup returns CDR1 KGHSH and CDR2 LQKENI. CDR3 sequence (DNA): TGTGCCAGCTCACACGGGACAGGGAACACTGAAGCTTTCTTT. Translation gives CASSHGTGNTEAFF. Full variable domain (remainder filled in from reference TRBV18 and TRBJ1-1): NAGVMQNPRHLVRRRGQEARLRCSPMKGHSHVYWYRQLPEEGLKFMVYLQKENIIDESGMPKERFSAEFPKEGPSILRIQQVVRGDSAAYFCASSHGTGNTEAFFGQGTRLTVV.

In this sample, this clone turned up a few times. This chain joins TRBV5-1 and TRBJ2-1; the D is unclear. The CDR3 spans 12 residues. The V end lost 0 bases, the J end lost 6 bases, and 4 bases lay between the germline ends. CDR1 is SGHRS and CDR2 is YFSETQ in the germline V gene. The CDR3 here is CASSLDLNEQFF. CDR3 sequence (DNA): TGCGCCAGCAGCTTGGACCTCAATGAGCAGTTCTTC.

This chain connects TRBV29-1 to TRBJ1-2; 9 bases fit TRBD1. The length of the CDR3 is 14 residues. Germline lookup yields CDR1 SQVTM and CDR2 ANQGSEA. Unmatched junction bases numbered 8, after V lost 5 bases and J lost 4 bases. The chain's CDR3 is CSVQGTGSVYGYTF. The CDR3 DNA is TGCAGCGTTCAGGGGACAGGGAGCGTCTATGGCTACACCTTC.

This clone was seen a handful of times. The CDR3 DNA is TGTGCCAGCAGTGACCCCACGGGGTTGAATGAAAAACTGTTTTTT. Translated, it gives CASSDPTGLNEKLFF. The chain couples TRBV25-1 to TRBJ1-4; D gene unclear. The CDR3 has 15 residues. Trimming pared 3 bases from V and 5 bases from J, leaving 13 bases between. Germline values: CDR1 MGHDK, CDR2 SYGVNS.

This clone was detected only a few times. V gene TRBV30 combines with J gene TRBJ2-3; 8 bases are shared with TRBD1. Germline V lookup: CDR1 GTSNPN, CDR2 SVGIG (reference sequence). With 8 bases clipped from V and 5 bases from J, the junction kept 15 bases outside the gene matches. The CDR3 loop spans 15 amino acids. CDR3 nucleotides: TGTGCCGGGCTCCCTGGGACAGGATTTCTAGATACGCAGTATTTT. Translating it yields CAGLPGTGFLDTQYF.

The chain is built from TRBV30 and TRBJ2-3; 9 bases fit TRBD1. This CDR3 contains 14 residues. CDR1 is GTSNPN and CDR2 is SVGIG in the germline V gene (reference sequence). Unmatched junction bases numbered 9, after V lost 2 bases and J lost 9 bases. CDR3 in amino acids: CAWSTGGPIGTQYF. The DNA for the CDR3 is TGTGCCTGGAGTACAGGGGGCCCCATAGGGACGCAGTATTTT.